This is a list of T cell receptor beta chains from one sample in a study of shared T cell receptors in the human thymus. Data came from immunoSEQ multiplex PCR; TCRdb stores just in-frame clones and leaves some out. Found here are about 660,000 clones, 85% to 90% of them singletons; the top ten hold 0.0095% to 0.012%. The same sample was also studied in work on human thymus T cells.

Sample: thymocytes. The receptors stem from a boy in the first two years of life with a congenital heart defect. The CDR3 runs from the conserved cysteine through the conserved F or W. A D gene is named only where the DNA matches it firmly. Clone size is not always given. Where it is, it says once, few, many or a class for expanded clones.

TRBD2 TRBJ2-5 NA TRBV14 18 TGTGCCAGCAGCCAATGGGGAGTAGCGGGAGGCCCTTTCGAGACCCAGTACTTC CASSQWGVAGGPFETQYF
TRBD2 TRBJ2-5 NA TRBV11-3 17 TGTGCCAGCAGCTTAGGACTAGCGGGCCTAAAAGGGGAGACCCAGTACTTC CASSLGLAGLKGETQYF
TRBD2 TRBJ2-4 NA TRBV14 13 TGTGCCAGCAGCGGTCGGACGGGGGGCATTCAGTACTTC CASSGRTGGIQYF
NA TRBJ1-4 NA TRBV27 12 TGTGCCAGCAGTTGGACGGGGGAAAAACTGTTTTTT CASSWTGEKLFF
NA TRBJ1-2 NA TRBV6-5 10 TGTGCCACCTACGGGTTTGGCTACACCTTC CATYGFGYTF
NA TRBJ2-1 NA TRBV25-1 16 TGTGCCAGCAGTGCCCCTGGGACTCTCACCCTCAATGAGCAGTTCTTC CASSAPGTLTLNEQFF
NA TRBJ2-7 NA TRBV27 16 TGTGCCAGCAGTTTATTGGTTGGGGGACACAACTACGAGCAGTGCTTC CASSLLVGGHNYEQCF
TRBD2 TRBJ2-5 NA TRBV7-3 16 TGTGCCAGCAGCCCTATTGGACTAGCGGGAGTAGAGACCCAGTACTTC CASSPIGLAGVETQYF
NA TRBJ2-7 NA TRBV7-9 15 TGTGCCAGCAGCTCGCCGGCGGACAGCTCCTACGAGCAGTACTTC CASSSPADSSYEQYF
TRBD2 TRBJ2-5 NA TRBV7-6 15 TGTGCCAGCAGCTTGACTAGCGGGGTCCGGGAGACCCAGTACTTC CASSLTSGVRETQYF
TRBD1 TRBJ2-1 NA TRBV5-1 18 TGCGCCAGCAGCTTTCCCGGTCGACAGGGAAGCTCCTACAATGAGCAGTTCTTC CASSFPGRQGSSYNEQFF
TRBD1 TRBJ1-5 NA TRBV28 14 TGTGCCAGCAGTCAGGACAGGGGGAGACAGCCCCAGCATTTT CASSQDRGRQPQHF
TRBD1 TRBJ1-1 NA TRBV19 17 TGTGCCAGTAGTGCCCGGACAGGACGACCAATGAACACTGAAGCTTTCTTT CASSARTGRPMNTEAFF
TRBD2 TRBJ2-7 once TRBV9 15 TGTGCCAGCAGCGTAGGGCTAGCGGCCGGCTACGAGCAGTACTTC CASSVGLAAGYEQYF